This TCR beta chain came from a study of cytomegalovirus exposure and HLA in healthy donors. Turning to the study itself: The early release's HLA-typed donors yielded tens of millions of unique TCRs.

A multiplex PCR was run with 60 Vbeta primers and 13 Jbeta primers. Measured with immunoSEQ multiplex PCR; TCRdb has only the in-frame clones, and not every one. The table has approximately 220,000 clones, approximately 80% seen once; the top ten hold 2.9%. With 0 bases removed from V and 0 bases from J, the gap between germline ends came to 6 bases. CDR1 and CDR2 (germline): MGHRA, YSYEKL. The length of the CDR3 is 15 residues. This chain connects TRBV4-1 to TRBJ1-3; D not certain. The source is a young man in good health and CMV-seronegative. The source material was PBMCs. The CDR3 is CASSQDMSSGNTIYF. The CDR3 DNA reads as TGCGCCAGCAGCCAAGATATGAGCTCTGGAAACACCATATATTTT.